The source of this T cell receptor (beta chain) is a study of blood T cell repertoires in COVID-19. Study summary: Italy, Spain and the United States were the sources of the convalescent and acute COVID-19 samples.

CDR3 length equals 15 residues. V was clipped by 2 bases and J by 0 bases, with 9 bases between them. CDR1 and CDR2 from the germline V gene are SGHVS and FQNEAQ. Adults between about 18 and 89 years of age took part from 24 US areas. Each participant's cohort was designated according to participant-reported clinical history. This clone was observed a few times. In the authors' workflow: Nucleated cell counts were estimated from reference gene primer amplification. Data came from immunoSEQ multiplex PCR; TCRdb stores just in-frame clones and leaves some out. V, J and clone size are those of that table, while D and trimming were read from the DNA. The sample shows about 170,000 clones, around 80% of them seen only once.

The sample taken for sequencing was PBMCs or T cells enriched from blood (not recorded which). This clonotype was sampled from a woman between 50 and 59 years old in a cohort exposed to, infected with or recovered from COVID-19 (not recorded which). The chain is built from TRBV7-8 and TRBJ2-3; TRBD2 might be the D (5 bases). In DNA form, the CDR3 reads TGTGCCAGCAGCTTATACGGGGAGAGCACAGATACGCAGTATTTT. Translation gives CASSLYGESTDTQYF.